The rows below give T cell receptor beta chains drawn from one sample of a study of response to subunit inactivated influenza vaccine. TCRdb re-called the RT-PCR reads through MiXCR, storing one row per CDR3 protein. The table records about 570,000 distinct CDR3 sequences, about 11% of them present only once. This sample also belongs to another study, concerning T cells expressing NK-cell markers.

The sequencing here drew on PBMCs from blood, taken on the day of vaccination. The receptor source for this set is a man aged 45-60 years who received an inactivated influenza vaccine. Both conserved end residues are part of each CDR3. Fields, in order: clone size, D gene, CDR3 length, V gene, J gene, CDR3 protein, CDR3 DNA. A D gene is named only where the DNA matches it firmly. Clone size is stated in some rows and not others, as once, few, many or a class when expanded.

>many|NA|14|TRBV6-1|TRBJ1-2
CASTPSLRGYGYTF
TGTGCCAGCACCCCATCCCTCCGGGGCTATGGCTACACCTTC
>few|NA|10|TRBV20-1|TRBJ1-1
CSAGYTEAFF
TGCAGTGCCGGGTACACTGAAGCTTTCTTT
>few|NA|11|TRBV3-1|TRBJ2-3
CASSHSGPEYF
TGTGCCAGCAGCCATAGCGGCCCCGAGTATTTT
>few|NA|14|TRBV27|TRBJ2-7
CASSLSFRGHEQYF
TGTGCCAGCAGTTTAAGTTTTCGAGGCCACGAGCAGTACTTC
>NA|NA|14|TRBV19|TRBJ1-5
CASSIVSSNQPQHF
TGTGCCAGTAGTATAGTAAGCAGCAATCAGCCCCAGCATTTT
>NA|NA|14|TRBV7-7|TRBJ2-2
CASSATSNTGELFF
TGTGCCAGCAGCGCGACTTCGAACACCGGGGAGCTGTTTTTT
>few|TRBD2|14|TRBV6-1|TRBJ2-7
CASSDREGSYEQYF
TGTGCCAGCAGTGACAGGGAGGGTAGCTACGAGCAGTACTTC
>NA|NA|16|TRBV4-1|TRBJ1-4
CASSQDEGGFGEKLFF
TGCGCCAGCAGCCAAGATGAGGGGGGGTTTGGTGAAAAACTGTTTTTT
>few|NA|12|TRBV29-1|TRBJ2-6
CSVGEDSFFLTF
TGCAGCGTTGGGGAGGACAGTTTCTTCCTGACTTTC
>few|TRBD2|16|TRBV7-9|TRBJ2-1
CASSVLAGVSYNEQFF
TGTGCCAGCAGCGTACTAGCGGGGGTCTCCTACAATGAGCAGTTCTTC
>NA|NA|16|TRBV5-1|TRBJ2-3
CASSSSGVKITDTQYF
TGCGCCAGCAGCTCATCGGGGGTTAAGATCACAGATACGCAGTATTTT
>NA|TRBD1|14|TRBV27|TRBJ2-7
CASGPGQGVYEQYF
TGTGCCAGCGGTCCGGGACAGGGGGTCTACGAGCAGTACTTC
>many|TRBD2|16|TRBV5-5|TRBJ2-1
CASTGTSGVSYNEQFF
TGTGCCAGCACTGGGACTAGCGGGGTTTCCTACAATGAGCAGTTCTTC
>NA|NA|16|TRBV7-6|TRBJ2-3
CASSWELQGNTDTQYF
TGTGCCAGCAGCTGGGAATTGCAGGGAAACACAGATACGCAGTATTTT
>NA|NA|17|TRBV7-9|TRBJ2-1
CASKRGGFGVTGNEQFF
TGTGCCAGCAAGAGGGGGGGGTTCGGGGTAACGGGCAATGAGCAGTTCTTC
>few|NA|15|TRBV18|TRBJ2-5
CASSPIAPPQETQYF
TGTGCCAGCTCACCGATAGCGCCTCCGCAAGAGACCCAGTACTTC
>few|TRBD2|18|TRBV5-1|TRBJ2-2
CASSLGGTSRRNTGELFF
TGCGCCAGCAGCTTGGGGGGGACTAGTCGTCGGAACACCGGGGAGCTGTTTTTT
>NA|NA|16|TRBV7-8|TRBJ1-6
CASSLEAGPGLGPLHF
TGTGCCAGCAGCTTAGAGGCGGGTCCGGGACTCGGGCCCCTCCACTTT
>NA|NA|15|TRBV7-9|TRBJ2-3
CASSRGGAGTDTQYF
TGTGCCAGCAGCCGCGGGGGCGCGGGCACAGATACGCAGTATTTT
>NA|NA|16|TRBV20-1|TRBJ1-6
CSASGPGGGNNSPLHF
TGCAGTGCTAGCGGCCCCGGGGGCGGAAATAATTCACCCCTCCACTTT
>NA|TRBD2|19|TRBV11-1|TRBJ2-3
CASSSTVVSGGPSTDTQYF
TGTGCCAGCAGCTCCACTGTGGTTAGCGGGGGACCAAGCACAGATACGCAGTATTTT
>few|TRBD1|14|TRBV12-3/TRBV12-4|TRBJ1-4
CASSDRGRDEKLFF
TGTGCCAGCAGTGACAGGGGGCGCGATGAAAAACTGTTTTTT
>few|TRBD1|12|TRBV5-1|TRBJ1-2
CATSGTGDRYTF
TGCGCCACCTCGGGGACAGGGGACCGCTACACCTTC
>many|NA|14|TRBV12-3/TRBV12-4|TRBJ2-7
CASSLAAASYEQYF
TGTGCCAGCAGTTTAGCAGCGGCTTCCTACGAGCAGTACTTC
>many|TRBD2|13|TRBV12-3/TRBV12-4|TRBJ2-1
CASGGSSYNEQFF
TGTGCCAGCGGCGGGAGCTCCTACAATGAGCAGTTCTTC
>NA|TRBD2|14|TRBV7-9|TRBJ2-4
CASSLVGLAAIQYF
TGTGCCAGCAGCTTGGTAGGACTAGCGGCCATTCAGTACTTC
>NA|NA|14|TRBV7-9|TRBJ1-1
CASSKVPRDTEAFF
TGTGCCAGCAGCAAAGTCCCCAGGGACACTGAAGCTTTCTTT
>NA|NA|13|TRBV12-3/TRBV12-4|TRBJ1-5
CASAPWGNQPQHF
TGTGCCAGCGCTCCATGGGGCAATCAGCCCCAGCATTTT
>NA|NA|13|TRBV11-1|TRBJ2-1
CASSLIQHNEQFF
TGTGCCAGCAGCTTAATCCAACACAATGAGCAGTTCTTC
>few|TRBD1|15|TRBV6-1|TRBJ1-5
CASSRDRVVGQPQHF
TGTGCCAGCAGTCGGGACAGGGTGGTCGGTCAGCCCCAGCATTTT
>NA|NA|15|TRBV7-2|TRBJ2-7
CASSLAQGAGGEQYF
TGTGCCAGCAGCTTAGCCCAGGGGGCCGGGGGGGAGCAGTACTTC
>few|NA|14|TRBV3-1|TRBJ2-1
CASSQRFLYNEQFF
TGTGCCAGCAGCCAACGTTTCTTATACAATGAGCAGTTCTTC
>NA|TRBD2|15|TRBV5-5|TRBJ2-7
CASSWTSGYYYEQYF
TGTGCCAGCAGCTGGACTAGCGGGTATTACTACGAGCAGTACTTC
>few|NA|15|TRBV16|TRBJ1-2
CASSPLAAPSYGYTF
TGTGCCAGCAGCCCTCTCGCAGCGCCCTCCTATGGCTACACCTTC